These 13 T cell receptor beta chains share one sample of origin, sequenced in a study of blood T cell repertoires in COVID-19. Libraries were prepared by immunoSEQ multiplex PCR; TCRdb keeps only in-frame clonotypes and omits some of them. The table lists more than 350,000 clones, approximately 90% of them singletons. Material for sequencing was PBMCs or T cells enriched from blood (not recorded which). The receptors shown here come from a young woman who had been exposed to COVID-19.

This clone was found a few times. This chain joins TRBV28 and TRBJ1-2, with 11 bases fitting TRBD1. Trimming at V came to 2 bases and at J to 4 bases, leaving 6 bases not matched to a gene. Germline values: CDR1 MDHEN, CDR2 SYDVKM. The length of the CDR3 is 16 residues. DNA for the CDR3: TGTGCCAGCAGTTTAAGAGGGACAGGGGGATCCTATGGCTACACCTTC. Translating it yields CASSLRGTGGSYGYTF.

The chain employs TRBV11-2 and TRBJ1-1, with no clear D. Germline lookup yields CDR1 SGHAT and CDR2 FQNNGV. The CDR3 runs 15 residues. The V gene lost 1 base and the J gene lost 1 base, with 10 bases spanning the gap. The CDR3, as DNA: TGTGCCAGCAGCTTAGGGCTGATGCAGAACACTGAAGCTTTCTTT. Protein: CASSLGLMQNTEAFF.

Written as DNA, the CDR3 is TGTGCCCGAGAAGCGGGTAGCGAAAGTTTCTCCTACGAGCAGTACTTC. Its translation is CAREAGSESFSYEQYF. V and J are TRBV14 and TRBJ2-7, with D possibly matching TRBD2 (6 bases). The CDR3 sequence is 16 residues long. The V gene's germline CDR1 is SGHDN and CDR2 FVKESK. Trimming left V 11 bases short and J 0 bases short, with 23 bases between.

The sample holds one count of this clone. The chain recombines TRBV4-3 with TRBJ1-6; the D gene is possibly TRBD1 (5 bases). Trimming removed 0 bases from V and 3 bases from J, with 15 bases in between. The CDR3 loop spans 18 amino acids. From germline, CDR1 is LGHNA and CDR2 YSLEER. CDR3 DNA: TGCGCCAGCAGCCAAGATTTGGGGACTATAGTCTATAATTCACCCCTCCACTTT. Its protein is CASSQDLGTIVYNSPLHF.

V is TRBV6-5 and J is TRBJ1-5; 8 nucleotides agree with TRBD1. V was pared by 5 bases and J by 7 bases, with 7 bases of the junction left unmatched. Germline CDR1 is MNHEY and CDR2 is SVGAGI. CDR3 length: 14 amino acids. CDR3 sequence (DNA): TGTGCCAGCAGTACCGCCAGGGGGCCCCAGCCCCAGCATTTT. Its translation: CASSTARGPQPQHF.

The gene calls are TRBV27 and TRBJ1-6, with a tentative D call TRBD1 (5 bases). With 6 bases removed from V and 5 bases from J, the gap between germline ends came to 14 bases. This CDR3 contains 15 residues. Germline CDR1 MNHEY, CDR2 SMNVEV (reference sequence). CDR3 DNA sequence: TGTGCCAGCAGCGGTAGGGGTTGGGATAATTCACCCCTCCACTTT. This codes for CASSGRGWDNSPLHF.

This clone was seen just once. This rearrangement joins TRBV10-1 to TRBJ1-2; 7 positions match TRBD1. CDR3 length equals 14 residues. V lost 9 bases, J lost 4 bases, and 11 bases stayed unmatched. CDR1 is WNHNN and CDR2 is SYGVQD in the germline V gene (reference sequence). The CDR3 nucleotides are TGCGCCAGACCTACTTCGGACAGGCCCTATGGCTACACCTTC. Its protein product is CARPTSDRPYGYTF.

The gene calls are TRBV9 and TRBJ2-2; 8 bases agree with TRBD2. V was pared by 3 bases and J by 0 bases, with 4 bases of the junction left unmatched. The CDR3 consists of 16 residues. The germline CDR1 and CDR2 sequences are SGDLS and YYNGEE. CDR3 DNA: TGTGCCAGCAGCGCAACTAGCGGTACGAACACCGGGGAGCTGTTTTTT. It is translated as CASSATSGTNTGELFF.

This clone was recorded only once. The V and J genes are TRBV28 and TRBJ1-1, with 8 bases matching TRBD1. Germline trimming cut 5 bases from V and 3 bases from J; bases unmatched to any gene: 5. The germline V gene encodes CDR1 MDHEN and CDR2 SYDVKM. The CDR3 has 14 amino acids. The CDR3 spells CASSEQGADTEAFF. The CDR3 DNA reads TGTGCCAGCAGTGAGCAGGGGGCGGACACTGAAGCTTTCTTT.

V gene TRBV3-1 (or the pseudogene TRBV3-2) combines with J gene TRBJ2-5; TRBD2 matches at 7 bases. In germline, CDR1 is LGHDT, CDR2 YNNKEL (reference sequence). The ends lost 5 bases at V and 2 bases at J; junction bases unmatched: 5. The CDR3 runs 14 residues. CDR3 sequence reads: CASSDRTRQETQYF. As DNA, the CDR3 is TGTGCCAGCAGCGATAGGACTAGACAAGAGACCCAGTACTTC.

With respect to this clone: The same CDR3 also results from other DNA sequences found in this sample. The CDR3 loop reads CATSDQGQGGYTF. The CDR3 coding sequence is TGTGCCACCAGTGATCAGGGCCAAGGTGGCTACACCTTC. This chain links TRBV24-1 with TRBJ1-2; D possibly corresponds to TRBD1 (5 bases). CDR3 size: 13 residues. Deletions cut 3 bases from V and 7 bases from J, with 11 bases between. Germline CDR1 is KGHDR and CDR2 is SFDVKD.

The chain couples TRBV6-4 to TRBJ2-3; 7 bases line up with TRBD2. The CDR3 length is 13 residues. V shed 8 bases and J 4 bases; nucleotides not matched to a gene: 6. Germline CDR1 and CDR2: MRHNA and SNTAGT. CDR3: CASATSIADTQYF. DNA for the CDR3: TGTGCCAGCGCGACTAGCATCGCAGATACGCAGTATTTT.

This chain links TRBV5-8 with TRBJ1-3, with 7 bases that match TRBD1. Per the germline V gene, CDR1 is SGHTS and CDR2 is YDEGEE. The CDR3 runs to 17 residues. V trimming: 4 bases; J trimming: 0 bases; junction bases outside the gene matches: 10. For the CDR3, the DNA is TGTGCCAGCAGCGCAGGACAGGATCTTTTCTCTGGAAACACCATATATTTT. As protein: CASSAGQDLFSGNTIYF.